This T cell receptor beta chain was identified in a study of Graves' ophthalmopathy and Graves' hyperthyroidism. Study-wide findings and caveats: A model built from 13 signatures distinguished ophthalmopathy from stable hyperthyroidism with about 86% sensitivity and less than 83% specificity. Blood shared most expanded thyroid clonotypes above 0.001 frequency.

Worth noting for this clonotype: The antigen is undetermined.

The study amplified TCR beta CDR3 regions using RNA transcripts. RT-PCR in the first round used HTBI primers; a second-round multiplex PCR followed. TCRdb redid the calling of the multiplex PCR reads with MiXCR, one entry per CDR3 protein. The table shows over a million distinct CDR3 sequences, with about 35% occurring only once. Aged 18 to 65, hyperthyroidism patients had new diagnoses of under 2 months' duration. This CDR3 spans 14 amino acids. The V gene lost 1 base and the J gene lost 0 bases, with 10 bases spanning the gap. CDR1 DFQATT and CDR2 SNEGSKA come from the germline V gene (reference sequence).

The rearrangement uses TRBV20-1 and TRBJ2-7; no clear D. The source material was peripheral blood or thyroid tissue (not recorded which). This clonotype was sampled from an adult man with Graves' hyperthyroidism. CDR3 sequence (DNA): TGCAGTGCTAGAGTTGTGTATAGCTCCTACGAGCAGTACTTC. Translating it yields CSARVVYSSYEQYF.